Given below is one T cell receptor (beta chain) in context. Germline V gene data show CDR1 as LNHDA and CDR2 as SQIVND (reference sequence). With V trimmed by 7 bases and J by 7 bases, 14 bases remained unmatched. CDR3 length: 16 residues. The data stem from a study of blood T cell repertoires in COVID-19. Whole-study context: Material from acute and convalescent COVID-19 was sourced from the United States, Italy and Spain. The analysed material was cDNA or gDNA that came from T cells, B-cell-depleted T cells, or PBMCs.

In the original processing: Researchers report that nucleated cell counts were estimated from reference gene primer amplification. The repertoire was sequenced with immunoSEQ multiplex PCR; TCRdb's copy has only in-frame clones and lacks some. D and trimming were read from the DNA, whereas the V and J calls and clone size are those reported in that table. The data show about 69,000 clones, roughly 80% seen once. The TCR comes from a man in his 60s with acute or convalescent COVID-19. The sample was peripheral blood. The V and J genes are TRBV19 and TRBJ2-1; 9 bases align to TRBD2. Written as DNA, the CDR3 is TGTGCCAGTACGGGTCTCGGCGGGGGGGCGAGGAATGAGCAGTTCTTC. Protein product: CASTGLGGGARNEQFF. Using reference TRBV19 and TRBJ2-1 for the parts outside the CDR3, the full variable domain is DGGITQSPKYLFRKEGQNVTLSCEQNLNHDAMYWYRQDPGQGLRLIYYSQIVNDFQKGDIAEGYSVSREKKESFPLTVTSAQKNPTAFYLCASTGLGGGARNEQFFGPGTRLTVL.